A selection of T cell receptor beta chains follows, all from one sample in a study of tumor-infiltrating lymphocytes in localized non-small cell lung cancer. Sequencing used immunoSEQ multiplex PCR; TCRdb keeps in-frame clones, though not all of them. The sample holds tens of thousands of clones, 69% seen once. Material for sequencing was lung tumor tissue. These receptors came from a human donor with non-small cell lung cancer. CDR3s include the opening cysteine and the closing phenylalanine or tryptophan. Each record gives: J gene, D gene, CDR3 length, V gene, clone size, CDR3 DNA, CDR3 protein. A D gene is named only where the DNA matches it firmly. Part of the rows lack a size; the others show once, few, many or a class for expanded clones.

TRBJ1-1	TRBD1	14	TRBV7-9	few	TGTGCCAGCAGCGACCACAGGGGGCGCGTTGAAGCTTTCTTT	CASSDHRGRVEAFF
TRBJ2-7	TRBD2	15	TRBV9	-	TGTGCCAGCAGCGTAGAGACTAGCGGGAGTGGCGAGCAGTACTTC	CASSVETSGSGEQYF
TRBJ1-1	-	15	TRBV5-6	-	TGTGCCAGCAGCTCCAGAGTAAGGTGGGACACTGAAGCTTTCTTT	CASSSRVRWDTEAFF
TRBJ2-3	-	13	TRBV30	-	TGTGCCTGGGATAGACTCGGGACATTGGGCCGGTATTTT	CAWDRLGTLGRYF
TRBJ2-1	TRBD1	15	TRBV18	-	TGTGCCAGCTCATCTACAGGGGGTTCAACTCATGAGCAGTTCTTC	CASSSTGGSTHEQFF
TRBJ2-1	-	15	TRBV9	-	TGTGCCAGCAGCGCACGGGACGGAGACTACAATGAGCAGTTCTTC	CASSARDGDYNEQFF
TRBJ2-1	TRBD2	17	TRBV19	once	TGTGCCAGTAATGGCCCCTTACTAGCGGGAGGGCCGAATGAGCAGTTCTTC	CASNGPLLAGGPNEQFF
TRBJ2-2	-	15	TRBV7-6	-	TGTGCCAGCAGCAGCACAATTGCCCATGCCGGGGAGCTGTTTTTT	CASSSTIAHAGELFF
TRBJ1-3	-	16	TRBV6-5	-	TGTGCCAGCAGTTACTCGATACAGGGATTTGGAAACACCATATATTTT	CASSYSIQGFGNTIYF
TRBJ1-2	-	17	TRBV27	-	TGTGCCAGCAGTTTATGGGGTAGGGCAGGGCCTAGCTATGGCTACACCTTC	CASSLWGRAGPSYGYTF
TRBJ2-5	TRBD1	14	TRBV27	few	TGTGCCAGCAGCCCGGGACAGTACCAAGAGACCCAGTACTTC	CASSPGQYQETQYF
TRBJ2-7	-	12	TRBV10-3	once	TGTGCCACTCAGACAGGCAACTACGAGCAGTACTTC	CATQTGNYEQYF
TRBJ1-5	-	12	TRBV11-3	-	TGTGCCAGCAGCTTGAATTTGCTGCCCCAGCATTTT	CASSLNLLPQHF
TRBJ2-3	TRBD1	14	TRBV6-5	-	TGTGCCAGCAGCTCGACAGGGAGCACAGATACGCAGTATTTT	CASSSTGSTDTQYF
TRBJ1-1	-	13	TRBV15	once	TGTGCCACCAGCAGGGAGGTGTTCACTGAAGCTTTCTTT	CATSREVFTEAFF
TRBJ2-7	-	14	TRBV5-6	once	TGTGCCAGCAGCTTGGGACACGCTCCCTACGAGCAGTACTTC	CASSLGHAPYEQYF
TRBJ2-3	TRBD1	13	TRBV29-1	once	TGCAGCGTTGGGGACAGGGGATCAGATACGCAGTATTTT	CSVGDRGSDTQYF
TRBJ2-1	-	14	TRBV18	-	TGTGCCAGCTCACCACTGTTGCAGGGAGGTGAGCAGTTCTTC	CASSPLLQGGEQFF
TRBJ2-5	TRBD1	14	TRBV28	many	TGTGCCAGCAGCCCTGACAGGGGAAGAGAGACCCAGTACTTC	CASSPDRGRETQYF
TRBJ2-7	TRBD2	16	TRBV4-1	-	TGCGCCAGCAGCCAACGACTAGCGGGAGGGCCGGGGGAGCAGTACTTC	CASSQRLAGGPGEQYF
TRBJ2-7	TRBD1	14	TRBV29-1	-	TGCAGCGTTTTCTCGCGTCGAGACAGGGGAGAGCAGTACTTC	CSVFSRRDRGEQYF
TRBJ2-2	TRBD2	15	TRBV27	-	TGTGCCAGCCGGAGAGGTTCGGGGGGGACCGGGGAGCTGTTTTTT	CASRRGSGGTGELFF
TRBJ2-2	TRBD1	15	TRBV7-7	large	TGTGCCAGCAGCCAGAAGACAGGGTACACCGGGGAGCTGTTTTTT	CASSQKTGYTGELFF